Each of the 30 T cell receptor beta chains below was sequenced from the same sample in a study of cytomegalovirus exposure and HLA in healthy donors (dated by TCRdb to between 2016 and 2019). Library prep was done by the immunoSEQ multiplex PCR assay. TCRdb carries this immuneACCESS record with in-frame sequences only. Its versions omit some clonotypes, under half of them owing to an unresolved V gene in the studies checked, with the rest unexplained. Counted in this sample were some 210,000 clones; about nine tenths of them appeared once. The leading ten clones occupy roughly 2% of the sample. The sample taken for sequencing was PBMCs. Receptors were obtained from a woman aged 18 to 35 in good health and CMV-seropositive.

This chain uses TRBV4-2 with TRBJ2-2; 8 bases map to TRBD2. This CDR3 has 15 residues. Germline assignment: CDR1 LGHNA and CDR2 YNFKEQ. V lost 2 bases, J lost 7 bases, and 6 bases stayed unmatched. This CDR3 is CASSQSAGRGGELFF. For the CDR3, the DNA is TGTGCCAGCAGCCAAAGCGCCGGGAGGGGCGGGGAGCTGTTTTTT.

Written as DNA, the CDR3 is TGTGCCAGTAGTGGACTAGTTAGCGGGAGGGCCTCAGATACGCAGTATTTT. Translated, it gives CASSGLVSGRASDTQYF. The chain combines TRBV19 with TRBJ2-3; 11 positions match TRBD2. Per the germline V gene, CDR1 is LNHDA and CDR2 is SQIVND (reference sequence). Trimming cost V 5 bases and J 4 bases; bases outside gene matches: 11. This CDR3 contains 17 residues.

The chain's CDR3 is CASNTGEAYEQYF. The CDR3 DNA reads TGTGCCAGCAACACAGGGGAGGCCTACGAGCAGTACTTC. The genes are TRBV28 and TRBJ2-7; tentatively, D is TRBD1 (7 bases). V was trimmed by 7 bases and J by 2 bases, leaving 12 bases between them. The CDR3 sequence is 13 residues long. In germline, CDR1 is MDHEN, CDR2 SYDVKM. The full variable domain, in which reference TRBV28 and TRBJ2-7 provide the parts outside the CDR3, is DVKVTQSSRYLVKRTGEKVFLECVQDMDHENMFWYRQDPGLGLRLIYFSYDVKMKEKGDIPEGYSVSREKKERFSLILESASTNQTSMYLCASNTGEAYEQYFGPGTRLTVT.

The rearrangement joins TRBV6-6 to TRBJ2-7, with 9 bases that match TRBD1. Germline CDR1 reads MNHNY; CDR2 reads SVGAGI (reference sequence). The J segment lost 7 bases and the V segment lost 5 bases, leaving 0 bases of the junction unmatched. This CDR3 has 11 amino acids. CDR3 amino acids: CASSGTGEQYF. The CDR3 region has the DNA TGTGCCAGCAGTGGGACAGGGGAGCAGTACTTC.

The V call is TRBV9, the J call TRBJ1-2; 10 bases agree with TRBD1. The CDR3 length is 18 residues. J gave up 3 bases and V 1 base, and 12 bases lay outside the gene matches. The germline V gene encodes CDR1 SGDLS and CDR2 YYNGEE. CDR3 sequence: CASSVRVTGTGADYGYTF. CDR3 sequence (DNA): TGTGCCAGCAGCGTAAGAGTTACCGGGACAGGGGCAGACTATGGCTACACCTTC.

The chain combines TRBV28 with TRBJ1-1, with TRBD1 matching over 7 bases. The CDR3 runs 12 residues. The V gene end was trimmed by 5 bases and the J gene end by 9 bases; junction bases not matched to a gene: 6. Germline V gives CDR1 MDHEN, CDR2 SYDVKM. The CDR3 DNA follows: TGTGCCAGCAGTGAGAAGACAGGGAAAGCTTTCTTT. Its translation: CASSEKTGKAFF.

V gene TRBV2 combines with J gene TRBJ2-7; TRBD1 aligns across 9 bases. Germline loops: CDR1 SNHLY, CDR2 FYNNEI. Trimming at V came to 6 bases and at J to 3 bases, leaving 9 bases not matched to a gene. This CDR3 is 15 amino acids long. In nucleotides, the CDR3 is TGTGCCAGCAGGCGCCTGGGACAGGGTCTCTACGAGCAGTACTTC. It yields the protein CASRRLGQGLYEQYF.

The chain combines TRBV5-1 with TRBJ1-1; D perhaps matches TRBD1 (6 bases). Trimming shortened V by 2 bases and J by 6 bases, and 8 bases separated the two germline ends. Germline V gene data show CDR1 as SGHRS and CDR2 as YFSETQ. This CDR3 spans 12 amino acids. CDR3: CASSLQGAEAFF. DNA for the CDR3: TGCGCCAGCAGCTTACAGGGAGCTGAAGCTTTCTTT.

The chain links TRBV6-5 to TRBJ2-4; D remains unclear. The CDR3 runs to 13 residues. CDR1 is MNHEY, CDR2 SVGAGI, per germline. V shed 0 bases and J shed 13 bases, with 13 bases lying between them. CDR3 loop: CASSYSKTQKQYF. The CDR3 DNA sequence: TGTGCCAGCAGTTACTCGAAAACACAGAAACAGTACTTC.

The CDR3 DNA reads as TGTGCCAGCAGCTTCAGGGGTGAAAACACTGAAGCTTTCTTT. Translated, it gives CASSFRGENTEAFF. This chain uses TRBV6-5 with TRBJ1-1; D possibly corresponds to TRBD1 (6 bases). Germline-derived CDR1 and CDR2 are MNHEY and SVGAGI. V was pared by 6 bases and J by 2 bases, with 13 bases between. This CDR3 contains 14 residues.

The chain recombines TRBV5-4 with TRBJ1-2; D is perhaps TRBD1 (6 bases). Trimming removed 7 bases at V and 0 bases at J, with 10 bases between. CDR1 and CDR2 from the germline V gene are SGHNT and YYREEE (reference sequence). The CDR3 runs to 13 residues. The chain's CDR3 is CASRDTANYGYTF. CDR3 bases: TGTGCCAGCCGGGACACCGCTAACTATGGCTACACCTTC.

This chain uses TRBV10-3 with TRBJ1-2; D is unresolved. The germline CDR1 and CDR2 sequences are ENHRY and SYGVKD. The CDR3 spans 16 residues. The V end was cut by 0 bases, the J end by 1 base, with 12 bases between. The CDR3 DNA follows: TGTGCCATCAGTGAGTCAGGCGGATCGCTTAACTATGGCTACACCTTC. As protein: CAISESGGSLNYGYTF.

The CDR3 nucleotides are TGTGCCAGCAGTCCGGAGGCGGGAGTATCCTACGAGCAGTACTTC. Its protein product is CASSPEAGVSYEQYF. The gene calls are TRBV11-1 and TRBJ2-7, with TRBD2 matching 7 bases. The CDR3 spans 15 residues. V lost 6 bases to trimming and J lost 1 base; unmatched junction nucleotides: 9. Germline lookup yields CDR1 SGHAT and CDR2 FQDESV (reference sequence).

The rearrangement joins TRBV5-6 to TRBJ2-5, with TRBD1 identical over 9 bases. The CDR3 covers 15 residues. V shed 0 bases, J shed 3 bases, and the junction held 3 bases outside the gene matches. Germline CDR1 and CDR2: SGHDT and YYEEEE. CDR3 DNA: TGTGCCAGCAGCTTGGTGTGGACAGGGGAAGAGACCCAGTACTTC. This sequence encodes CASSLVWTGEETQYF.

The rearrangement uses TRBV19 and TRBJ2-7; D possibly corresponds to TRBD2 (6 bases). The V end was cut by 3 bases, the J end by 3 bases, with 9 bases between. Germline CDR1 and CDR2: LNHDA and SQIVND (reference sequence). The CDR3 is 13 residues long. For the CDR3, the DNA is TGTGCCAGTAGTATGCGGGGCCTCTACGAGCAGTACTTC. As protein: CASSMRGLYEQYF.

This clone was observed once. The chain couples TRBV13 to TRBJ2-7, with TRBD1 identical over 7 bases. This CDR3 has 12 amino acids. Trimming cost V 4 bases and J 5 bases; bases outside gene matches: 2. Germline V gene sequence: CDR1 PRHDT, CDR2 FYEKMQ (reference sequence). DNA of the CDR3: TGTGCCAGCAGCTCGCAGGGGGACGAGCAGTACTTC. Residues: CASSSQGDEQYF.

This chain joins TRBV18 and TRBJ2-1; 7 bases line up with TRBD2. Germline V lookup: CDR1 KGHSH, CDR2 LQKENI. The CDR3 has 13 amino acids. Trimming took 3 bases from V and 9 from J; bases not matched to a gene: 5. DNA of the CDR3: TGTGCCAGCTCACCCACCCTAGCGGTTGAGCAGTTCTTC. Amino acid sequence: CASSPTLAVEQFF.

The chain joins TRBV19 to TRBJ1-1; possible D gene TRBD1, 5 bases. V lost 7 bases, J lost 4 bases, and 13 bases lay in between. This CDR3 region has 13 residues. Germline CDR1 and CDR2: LNHDA and SQIVND (reference sequence). The CDR3 bases are TGTGCCAGTATCGGCAGGGAGGTCACTGAAGCTTTCTTT. It encodes CASIGREVTEAFF. The variable domain in full, with the rest retrieved from reference TRBV19 and TRBJ1-1, is DGGITQSPKYLFRKEGQNVTLSCEQNLNHDAMYWYRQDPGQGLRLIYYSQIVNDFQKGDIAEGYSVSREKKESFPLTVTSAQKNPTAFYLCASIGREVTEAFFGQGTRLTVV.

V usage is TRBV19 and J usage is TRBJ2-1; D perhaps matches TRBD2 (6 bases). This CDR3 has 13 amino acids. Per germline, CDR1 LNHDA and CDR2 SQIVND (reference sequence). V gave up 4 bases and J gave up 10 bases, with 14 bases separating them. The CDR3 DNA follows: TGTGCCAGTAGTAGGACGGGTGCGGGGGAGCAGTTCTTC. Encoded protein: CASSRTGAGEQFF.

The V call is TRBV6-6, the J call TRBJ1-5; D not resolved. CDR1 is MNHNY, CDR2 SVGAGI, per germline (reference sequence). The CDR3 extends over 15 amino acids. V was shortened by 3 bases and J by 4 bases, with 13 bases between the two germline ends. The CDR3 region is CASSYEGGINQPQHF. The CDR3 nucleotides are TGTGCCAGCAGTTATGAGGGTGGGATTAATCAGCCCCAGCATTTT.

This clone has a handful of counts. The V and J genes are TRBV15 and TRBJ2-7, with TRBD1 matching 7 bases. Trimming removed 2 bases from V and 2 bases from J; junction bases left unmatched: 3. In germline, CDR1 is LNHNV, CDR2 YYDKDF (reference sequence). The CDR3 covers 14 residues. CDR3 DNA sequence: TGTGCCACCAGCAGAATGGGACAGACCTACGAGCAGTACTTC. Its protein is CATSRMGQTYEQYF.

The J gene is TRBJ2-7, the V gene TRBV21-1; TRBD1, the table's D call, lacks a check against the DNA. TRBV21-1 is designated a pseudogene. The CDR3 extends over 14 amino acids. CDR3 sequence reads: CASSGGQGVHEQYF. The CDR3 bases are TGTGCCAGCAGCGGGGGACAGGGGGTCCACGAGCAGTACTTC.

This chain uses TRBV5-1 with TRBJ1-1, with 9 bases that match TRBD1. CDR1 is SGHRS and CDR2 is YFSETQ in the germline V gene. There are 14 residues in the CDR3. The junction had 4 bases not matched to a gene; V was cut back by 6 bases and J by 1 base. CDR3 residues: CASTPGQGNTEAFF. The CDR3 region has the DNA TGCGCCAGCACACCGGGACAGGGGAACACTGAAGCTTTCTTT.

The J gene is TRBJ2-7, the V gene TRBV7-9, with TRBD2 as a possible D gene (6 bases). Germline values: CDR1 SEHNR, CDR2 FQNEAQ (reference sequence). The length of the CDR3 is 14 residues. Trimming cost V 4 bases and J 4 bases, with 14 bases left between them. The CDR3 region has the DNA TGTGCCAGCAGCTCGACGAGGGAGGAGTACGAGCAGTACTTC. Encoded protein: CASSSTREEYEQYF.

The J gene is TRBJ1-1, the V gene TRBV27, with 8 bases that match TRBD1. The CDR3 runs 19 residues. With 6 bases clipped from V and 3 bases from J, the junction kept 21 bases outside the gene matches. The germline CDR1 and CDR2 sequences are MNHEY and SMNVEV (reference sequence). The CDR3 DNA follows: TGTGCCAGCAGGTTACTGACAGGGGTAGGTGGTAGTATGGACACTGAAGCTTTCTTT. Translated, it gives CASRLLTGVGGSMDTEAFF.

Details on this clone: Other DNA sequences in the sample encode the same CDR3. This chain connects TRBV6-5 to TRBJ2-5; a weak D match, TRBD2 (6 bases). Per the germline V gene, CDR1 is MNHEY and CDR2 is SVGAGI. V was cut by 2 bases and J by 7 bases, with 11 bases left in between. The length of the CDR3 is 13 residues. This CDR3 reads CASSYTSGGTQYF. The DNA for the CDR3 is TGTGCCAGCAGTTACACCTCCGGGGGGACCCAGTACTTC.

The J gene is TRBJ1-1, the V gene TRBV10-3, with D possibly matching TRBD1 (6 bases). This CDR3 is built from 14 residues. Germline V gene data show CDR1 as ENHRY and CDR2 as SYGVKD. The V and J ends lost 4 bases and 3 bases respectively, with 12 bases between them. The CDR3 protein is CAISAVEGDTEAFF. CDR3 nucleotide sequence: TGTGCCATCAGTGCAGTTGAGGGGGACACTGAAGCTTTCTTT.

The chain couples TRBV29-1 to TRBJ1-2, with 7 bases matching TRBD1. The CDR3 has 13 residues. V shed 6 bases, J shed 3 bases, and the junction held 7 bases outside the gene matches. CDR1 is SQVTM and CDR2 is ANQGSEA in the germline V gene. CDR3 sequence reads: CSVLTGWDYGYTF. CDR3 in DNA: TGCAGCGTCTTGACAGGGTGGGACTATGGCTACACCTTC.

The chain has TRBV19 and TRBJ1-5; D is possibly TRBD1 (6 bases). Trimming left V 3 bases short and J 5 bases short, with 14 bases between. The CDR3 contains 15 residues. CDR1 is LNHDA and CDR2 is SQIVND in the germline V gene (reference sequence). CDR3 residues: CASSIGGAGHQPQHF. Here the CDR3 DNA reads TGTGCCAGTAGTATCGGGGGGGCAGGGCATCAGCCCCAGCATTTT.

The chain combines TRBV7-8 with TRBJ1-3; D is unclear. V was trimmed by 2 bases and J by 3 bases, leaving 14 bases between them. CDR1 is SGHVS and CDR2 is FQNEAQ in the germline V gene. The CDR3 covers 16 residues. CDR3 sequence (DNA): TGTGCCAGCAGCTTAAGATATCGGGGAGGTGGAAACACCATATATTTT. Residues: CASSLRYRGGGNTIYF.